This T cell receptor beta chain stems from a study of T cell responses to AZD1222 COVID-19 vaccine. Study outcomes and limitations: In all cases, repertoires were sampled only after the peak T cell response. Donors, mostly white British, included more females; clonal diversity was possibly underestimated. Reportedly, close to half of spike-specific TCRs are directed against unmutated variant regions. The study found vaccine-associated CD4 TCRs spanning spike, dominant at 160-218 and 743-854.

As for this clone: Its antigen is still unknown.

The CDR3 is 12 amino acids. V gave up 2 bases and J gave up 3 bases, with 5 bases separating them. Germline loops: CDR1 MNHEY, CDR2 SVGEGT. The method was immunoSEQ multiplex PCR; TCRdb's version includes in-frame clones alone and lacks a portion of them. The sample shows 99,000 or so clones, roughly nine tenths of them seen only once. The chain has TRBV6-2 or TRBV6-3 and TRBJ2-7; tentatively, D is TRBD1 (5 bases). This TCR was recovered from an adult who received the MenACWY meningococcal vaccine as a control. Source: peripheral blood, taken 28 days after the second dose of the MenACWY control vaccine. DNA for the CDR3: TGTGCCAGCAGTTACCAGGGCTACGAGCAGTACTTC. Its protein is CASSYQGYEQYF.